Sequencing of this T cell receptor (beta chain) was carried out in a study of shared clonotypes between healthy human individuals. With V trimmed by 4 bases and J by 3 bases, 1 base remained unmatched. This CDR3 region has 15 residues. The germline V gene encodes CDR1 SEHNR and CDR2 FQNEAQ (reference sequence). Notes on this clone: Other DNA sequences in this sample translate to the same CDR3.

Original handling: As immunoSEQ supplied junction-only sequences (without quality scores), filtering differed. Produced via immunoSEQ multiplex PCR; TCRdb's table is partial and in-frame only. The D gene and trimming were derived from the DNA, and the V and J assignments and clone size from that table. The data show about half a million clones, around 80% seen once. The sequence was collected from a woman aged 40-49 years in good health. Some clones in this sample may be carry-over from other donors' samples. This chain links TRBV7-9 with TRBJ2-1, with 12 bases fitting TRBD2. Sequenced: PBMCs. CDR3 sequence: CASSSGLAGYNEQFF. The CDR3 DNA follows: TGTGCCAGCAGCTCGGGACTAGCGGGCTACAATGAGCAGTTCTTC.